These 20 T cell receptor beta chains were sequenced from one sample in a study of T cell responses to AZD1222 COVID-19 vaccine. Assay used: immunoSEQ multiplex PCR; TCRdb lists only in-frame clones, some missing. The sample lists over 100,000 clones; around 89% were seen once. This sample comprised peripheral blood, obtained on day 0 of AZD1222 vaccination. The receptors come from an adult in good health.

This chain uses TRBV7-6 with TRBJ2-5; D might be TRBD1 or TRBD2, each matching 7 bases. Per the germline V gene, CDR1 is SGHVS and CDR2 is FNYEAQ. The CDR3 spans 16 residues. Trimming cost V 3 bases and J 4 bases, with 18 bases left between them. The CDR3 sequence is CASSLSSGRGGETQYF. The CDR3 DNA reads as TGTGCCAGCAGCTTGAGTAGTGGCAGGGGGGGAGAGACCCAGTACTTC.

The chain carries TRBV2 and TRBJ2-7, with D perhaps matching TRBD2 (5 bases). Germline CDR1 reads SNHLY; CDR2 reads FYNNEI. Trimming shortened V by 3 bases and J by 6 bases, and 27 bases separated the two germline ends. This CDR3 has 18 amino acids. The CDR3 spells CASSDATPRGAEACEQYF. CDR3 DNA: TGTGCCAGCAGTGATGCCACTCCCCGAGGAGCGGAGGCCTGCGAGCAGTACTTC.

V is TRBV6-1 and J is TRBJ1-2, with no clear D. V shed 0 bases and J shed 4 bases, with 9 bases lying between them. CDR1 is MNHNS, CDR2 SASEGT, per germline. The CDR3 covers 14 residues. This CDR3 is CASSEASRSYGYTF. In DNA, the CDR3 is TGTGCCAGCAGTGAAGCCTCCAGGTCCTATGGCTACACCTTC.

In DNA form, the CDR3 reads TGTGCCAGCAGGCCACGCAACAGCTACAATGAGCAGTTCTTC. Residues: CASRPRNSYNEQFF. The V call is TRBV2, the J call TRBJ2-1; D remains unclear. The germline V gene encodes CDR1 SNHLY and CDR2 FYNNEI. The V gene lost 6 bases and the J gene lost 3 bases, with 12 bases spanning the gap. CDR3 size: 14 residues.

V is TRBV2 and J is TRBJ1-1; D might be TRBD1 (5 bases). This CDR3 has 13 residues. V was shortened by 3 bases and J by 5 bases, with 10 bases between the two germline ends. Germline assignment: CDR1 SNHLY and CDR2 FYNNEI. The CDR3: CASSERGGTEAFF. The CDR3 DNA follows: TGTGCCAGCAGTGAGAGGGGTGGGACTGAAGCTTTCTTT.

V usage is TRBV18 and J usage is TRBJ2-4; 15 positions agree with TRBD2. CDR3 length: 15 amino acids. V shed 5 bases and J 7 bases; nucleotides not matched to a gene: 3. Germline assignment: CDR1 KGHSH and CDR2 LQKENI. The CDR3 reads CASSTGTSGGNIQYF. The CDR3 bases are TGTGCCAGCTCAACCGGGACTAGCGGGGGGAACATTCAGTACTTC.

CDR3 DNA sequence: TGTGCCAGCAGTTTAAGAGTCCCCTACGAGCAGTACTTC. Translation: CASSLRVPYEQYF. This chain links TRBV12-3 or TRBV12-4 with TRBJ2-7; D gene uncertain. V gave up 2 bases and J gave up 2 bases, with 7 bases separating them. This CDR3 comprises 13 residues.

The CDR3 sequence is CASSGFQETQYF. The CDR3 nucleotides are TGCGCCAGCAGTGGCTTCCAAGAGACCCAGTACTTC. The chain carries TRBV4-1 and TRBJ2-5; D uncertain. The V gene lost 6 bases and the J gene lost 1 base, with 6 bases spanning the gap. CDR1 and CDR2 from the germline V gene are MGHRA and YSYEKL. The length of the CDR3 is 12 residues.

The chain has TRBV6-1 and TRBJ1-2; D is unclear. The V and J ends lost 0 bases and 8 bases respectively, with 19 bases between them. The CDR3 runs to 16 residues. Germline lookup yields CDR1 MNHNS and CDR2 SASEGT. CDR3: CASSEAGIWLGEGYTF. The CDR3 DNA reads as TGTGCCAGCAGTGAAGCGGGGATCTGGCTTGGTGAGGGCTACACCTTC.

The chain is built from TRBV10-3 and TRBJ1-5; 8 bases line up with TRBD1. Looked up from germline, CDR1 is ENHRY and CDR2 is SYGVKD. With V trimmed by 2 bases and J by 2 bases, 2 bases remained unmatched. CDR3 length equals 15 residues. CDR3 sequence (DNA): TGTGCCATCAGTGAGGGACAGGGAGGCAATCAGCCCCAGCATTTT. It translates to CAISEGQGGNQPQHF.

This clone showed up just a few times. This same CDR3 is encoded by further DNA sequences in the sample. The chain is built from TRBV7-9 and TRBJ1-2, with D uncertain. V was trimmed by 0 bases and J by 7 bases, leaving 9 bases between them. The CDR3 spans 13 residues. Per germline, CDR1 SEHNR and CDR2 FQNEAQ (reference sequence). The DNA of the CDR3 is TGTGCCAGCAGCTTAGCGGGTCCAGGTGGCTACACCTTC. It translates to CASSLAGPGGYTF.

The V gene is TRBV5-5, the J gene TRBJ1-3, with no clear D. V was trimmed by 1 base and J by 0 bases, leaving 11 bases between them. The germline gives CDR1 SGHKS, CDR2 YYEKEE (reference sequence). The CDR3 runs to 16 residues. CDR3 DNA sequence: TGTGCCAGCAGCTTGTTAGGTCCCGACTCTGGAAACACCATATATTTT. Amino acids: CASSLLGPDSGNTIYF.

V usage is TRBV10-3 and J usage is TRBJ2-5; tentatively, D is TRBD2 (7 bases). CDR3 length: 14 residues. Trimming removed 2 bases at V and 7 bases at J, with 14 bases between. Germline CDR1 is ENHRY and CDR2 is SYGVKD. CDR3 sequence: CAISERGAEGTQYF. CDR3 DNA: TGTGCCATCAGTGAGCGGGGGGCCGAGGGGACCCAGTACTTC.

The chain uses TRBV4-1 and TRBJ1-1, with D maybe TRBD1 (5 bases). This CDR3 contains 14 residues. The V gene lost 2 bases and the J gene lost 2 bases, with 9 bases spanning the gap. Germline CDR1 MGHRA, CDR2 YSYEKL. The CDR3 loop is CASSQRTTNTEAFF. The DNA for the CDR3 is TGCGCCAGCAGCCAAAGGACAACCAACACTGAAGCTTTCTTT.

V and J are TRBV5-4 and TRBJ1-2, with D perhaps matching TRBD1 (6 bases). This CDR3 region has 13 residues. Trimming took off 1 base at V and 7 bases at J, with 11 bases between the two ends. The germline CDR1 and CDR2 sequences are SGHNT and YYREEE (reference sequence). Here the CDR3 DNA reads TGTGCCAGCAGCTTGTCAGGGGAGCGTGGCTACACCTTC. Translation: CASSLSGERGYTF.

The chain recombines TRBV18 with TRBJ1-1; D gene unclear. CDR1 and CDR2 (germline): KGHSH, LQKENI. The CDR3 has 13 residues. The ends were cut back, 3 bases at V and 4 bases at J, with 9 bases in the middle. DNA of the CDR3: TGTGCCAGCTCACCGGGCCCCGGCACTGAAGCTTTCTTT. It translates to CASSPGPGTEAFF. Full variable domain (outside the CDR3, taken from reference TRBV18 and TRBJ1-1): NAGVMQNPRHLVRRRGQEARLRCSPMKGHSHVYWYRQLPEEGLKFMVYLQKENIIDESGMPKERFSAEFPKEGPSILRIQQVVRGDSAAYFCASSPGPGTEAFFGQGTRLTVV.

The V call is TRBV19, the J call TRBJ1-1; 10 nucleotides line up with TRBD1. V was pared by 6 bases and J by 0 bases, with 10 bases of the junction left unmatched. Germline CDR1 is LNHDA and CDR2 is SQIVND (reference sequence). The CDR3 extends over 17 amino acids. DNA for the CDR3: TGTGCCAGTAGGGAACCCGGGACAGGGGACCTGAACACTGAAGCTTTCTTT. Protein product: CASREPGTGDLNTEAFF. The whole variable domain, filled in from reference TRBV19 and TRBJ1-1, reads DGGITQSPKYLFRKEGQNVTLSCEQNLNHDAMYWYRQDPGQGLRLIYYSQIVNDFQKGDIAEGYSVSREKKESFPLTVTSAQKNPTAFYLCASREPGTGDLNTEAFFGQGTRLTVV.

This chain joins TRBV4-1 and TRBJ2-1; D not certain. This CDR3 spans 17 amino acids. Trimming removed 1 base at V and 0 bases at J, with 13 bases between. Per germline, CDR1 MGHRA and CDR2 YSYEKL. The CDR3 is CASSQAGTMSSYNEQFF. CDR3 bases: TGCGCCAGCAGCCAAGCGGGCACCATGAGCTCCTACAATGAGCAGTTCTTC.

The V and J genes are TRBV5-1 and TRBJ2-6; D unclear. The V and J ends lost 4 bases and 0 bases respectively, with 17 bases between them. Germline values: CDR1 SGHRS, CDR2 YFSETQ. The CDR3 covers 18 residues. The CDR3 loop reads CASSTAYPSYSGANVLTF. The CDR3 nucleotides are TGCGCCAGCAGCACCGCCTACCCCTCCTACTCTGGGGCCAACGTCCTGACTTTC.

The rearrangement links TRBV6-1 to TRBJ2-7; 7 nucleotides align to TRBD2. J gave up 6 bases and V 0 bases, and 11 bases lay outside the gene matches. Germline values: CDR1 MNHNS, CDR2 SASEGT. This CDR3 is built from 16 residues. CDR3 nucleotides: TGTGCCAGCAGTGAAGCCGGAGCGGGGAGGGTCGGCGAGCAGTACTTC. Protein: CASSEAGAGRVGEQYF.